This is a list of T cell receptor beta chains from one sample in a study of patients and donors after allogeneic stem cell transplantation. Each CDR3 protein gets one entry after TCRdb re-called the RT-PCR reads with MiXCR. The sample has 400,000 to 500,000 distinct CDR3 sequences; 16% are singletons. The sequenced material came from blood, either unsorted or a sorted T cell fraction (not recorded which). Every receptor here comes from a human donor who was either an allogeneic HSCT recipient or a stem cell or donor lymphocyte infusion donor (not recorded which). It is not recorded whose cells these are; they may come from a transplant donor. Each CDR3 is given with its conserved first and last residue. The order of the fields is D gene, CDR3 length, clone size, J gene, V gene, CDR3 protein, CDR3 DNA. D genes are given only for firm matches. Only some rows state a clone size, as once, few, many or a class for expanded clones.

>.|15|.|TRBJ2-5|TRBV20-1
CSAPTNLEFQETQYF
TGCAGTGCTCCGACGAATCTTGAATTCCAAGAGACCCAGTACTTC
>.|14|.|TRBJ1-6|TRBV4-1
CASSHGGTYSPLHF
TGCGCCAGCAGCCATGGGGGGACCTATTCACCCCTCCACTTT
>TRBD1|20|.|TRBJ2-6|TRBV10-3
CATNNLILRDRLSGANVLTF
TGTGCCACCAACAACCTAATTTTAAGGGACAGACTCTCTGGGGCCAACGTCCTGACTTTC
>.|13|few|TRBJ1-5|TRBV7-9
CASSLVSAGAQHF
TGTGCCAGCAGCTTAGTTTCGGCGGGAGCCCAGCATTTT
>.|11|.|TRBJ2-4|TRBV20-1
CSAREDNIQYF
TGCAGTGCTAGAGAGGATAACATTCAGTACTTC
>.|14|.|TRBJ2-5|TRBV9
CASSVEGGAKTQYF
TGTGCCAGCAGCGTAGAGGGGGGCGCAAAGACCCAGTACTTC
>TRBD2|13|.|TRBJ2-1|TRBV5-1
CASSMTSGAPEFF
TGCGCCAGCAGCATGACTAGCGGGGCACCGGAGTTCTTC
>.|15|.|TRBJ1-4|TRBV7-2
CASSLTGRGNEKLFF
TGTGCCAGCAGCTTAACGGGGCGTGGTAATGAAAAACTGTTTTTT
>.|15|few|TRBJ1-2|TRBV11-2
CASSYPRDSLYGYTF
TGTGCCAGCAGTTACCCCAGGGACTCCCTCTATGGCTACACCTTC
>.|14|.|TRBJ2-2|TRBV6-5
CASSYGASRGELFF
TGTGCCAGCAGTTATGGGGCTAGCAGAGGGGAGCTGTTTTTT
>.|16|few|TRBJ2-1|TRBV9
CASSVESTFPYNEQFF
TGTGCCAGCAGCGTAGAGAGTACTTTCCCCTACAATGAGCAGTTCTTC
>TRBD2|15|many|TRBJ2-3|TRBV20-1
CSARGLAGSTDTQYF
TGCAGTGCTAGGGGACTAGCGGGAAGCACAGATACGCAGTATTTT
>.|15|.|TRBJ2-3|TRBV2
CASTPPGQRTDTQYF
TGTGCCAGCACCCCCCCGGGGCAACGCACAGATACGCAGTATTTT
>TRBD2|14|.|TRBJ2-2|TRBV29-1
CSVVGGGAVGELFF
TGCAGCGTTGTTGGCGGGGGGGCCGTCGGGGAGCTGTTTTTT
>.|15|few|TRBJ1-3|TRBV2
CASSPSMGAANTIYF
TGTGCCAGCAGTCCTTCAATGGGGGCTGCAAACACCATATATTTT
>TRBD2|15|.|TRBJ2-5|TRBV4-1
CASSQGLAAQETQYF
TGCGCCAGCAGCCAGGGCCTAGCGGCCCAAGAGACCCAGTACTTC
>TRBD2|16|few|TRBJ2-4|TRBV9
CASSIAGGRAKNIQYF
TGTGCCAGCAGCATAGCGGGAGGGCGAGCCAAAAACATTCAGTACTTC
>.|13|many|TRBJ2-1|TRBV12-3/TRBV12-4
CASSLLVYNEQFF
TGTGCCAGCAGTTTACTAGTCTACAATGAGCAGTTCTTC
>TRBD2|17|.|TRBJ2-2|TRBV24-1
CATSDTGLAGANGELFF
TGTGCCACCAGTGATACGGGACTAGCGGGGGCAAACGGGGAGCTGTTTTTT
>.|15|few|TRBJ1-1|TRBV27
CASSLSVDRSNEAFF
TGTGCCAGCAGTTTATCCGTAGACAGGAGTAATGAAGCTTTCTTT
>TRBD2|16|.|TRBJ2-1|TRBV27
CASSFTTSAPYNEQFF
TGTGCCAGCAGCTTCACGACTAGCGCCCCATACAATGAGCAGTTCTTC
>TRBD1|16|few|TRBJ1-5|TRBV24-1
CATSDRTGRGNQPQHF
TGTGCCACCAGTGACCGGACAGGGAGAGGCAATCAGCCCCAGCATTTT
>TRBD1|13|.|TRBJ1-2|TRBV29-1
CSVEAPGQYGYTF
TGCAGCGTTGAGGCACCGGGACAGTATGGCTACACCTTC
>.|16|few|TRBJ2-2|TRBV3-1
CASSQVSGGLGGELFF
TGTGCCAGCAGCCAAGTTTCCGGGGGGCTCGGCGGGGAGCTGTTTTTT
>.|14|few|TRBJ1-2|TRBV7-2
CASSLGGPPYGYTF
TGTGCCAGCAGCTTAGGAGGGCCGCCCTATGGCTACACCTTC
>.|13|few|TRBJ2-5|TRBV6-6
CASSYGIQETQYF
TGTGCCAGCAGTTACGGGATCCAAGAGACCCAGTACTTC
>.|15|.|TRBJ2-2|TRBV6-4
CASSVFASNTGELFF
TGTGCCAGCAGTGTATTTGCGTCGAACACCGGGGAGCTGTTTTTT